Sequencing of this T cell receptor beta chain was carried out in a study of monozygotic twins with cystic fibrosis. Study-wide findings and caveats: Clonality was generally low (median about 0.0095), higher in the most severe patients. Monozygotic CF twins shared more identical nucleotide clonotypes than unrelated patients.

The V and J ends lost 4 bases and 7 bases, in that order; junction bases with no gene match: 24. There are 20 residues in the CDR3. Germline CDR1 is SGHRS and CDR2 is YFSETQ. Comment on this clone: Its antigen is undetermined.

Method: immunoSEQ multiplex PCR; TCRdb's copy keeps in-frame clones and lacks some. The sample includes roughly 13,000 clones, 85% to 95% of them seen just once. This chain connects TRBV5-1 to TRBJ2-1; 9 nucleotides align to TRBD1. Sequences were obtained from blood. This clonotype was obtained from a girl aged 2-9 years with cystic fibrosis. The chain's CDR3 is CASSPYLGTGRYEGENEQFF. The CDR3 nucleotides read TGCGCCAGCAGCCCCTATCTCGGGACAGGGAGGTATGAAGGGGAAAATGAGCAGTTCTTC.